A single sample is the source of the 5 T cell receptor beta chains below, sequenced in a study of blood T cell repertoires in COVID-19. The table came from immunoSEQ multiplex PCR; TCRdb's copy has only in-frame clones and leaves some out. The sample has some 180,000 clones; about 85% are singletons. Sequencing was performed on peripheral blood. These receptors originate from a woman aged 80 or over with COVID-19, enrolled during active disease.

CDR3 amino acids: CASSAGPNNYEQYF. For the CDR3, the DNA is TGCGCCAGCAGCGCAGGTCCTAACAATTACGAGCAGTACTTC. The rearrangement uses TRBV4-1 and TRBJ2-7, with D hard to call. The CDR3 contains 14 residues. Germline V gene lookup returns CDR1 MGHRA and CDR2 YSYEKL. Trimming took off 5 bases at V and 4 bases at J, with 15 bases between the two ends.

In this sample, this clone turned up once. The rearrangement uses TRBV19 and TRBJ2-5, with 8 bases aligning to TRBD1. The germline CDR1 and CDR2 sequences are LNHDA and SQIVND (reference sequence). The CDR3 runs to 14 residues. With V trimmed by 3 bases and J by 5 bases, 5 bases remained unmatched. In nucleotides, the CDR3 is TGTGCCAGTAGTATTGGGACAGGCGGGGAGACCCAGTACTTC. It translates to CASSIGTGGETQYF.

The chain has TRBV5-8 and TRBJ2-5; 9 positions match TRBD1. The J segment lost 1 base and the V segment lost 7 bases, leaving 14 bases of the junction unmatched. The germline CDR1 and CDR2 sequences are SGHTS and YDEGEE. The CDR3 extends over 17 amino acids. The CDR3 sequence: CASGTGGVFKGQETQYF. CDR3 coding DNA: TGTGCCAGCGGAACAGGGGGCGTTTTCAAGGGCCAAGAGACCCAGTACTTC.

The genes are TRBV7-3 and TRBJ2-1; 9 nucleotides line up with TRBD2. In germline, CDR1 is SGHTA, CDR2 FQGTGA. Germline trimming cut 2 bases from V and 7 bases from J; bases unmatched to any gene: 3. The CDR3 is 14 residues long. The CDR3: CASSLLAGVNEQFF. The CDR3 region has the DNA TGTGCCAGCAGCTTATTAGCGGGGGTGAATGAGCAGTTCTTC. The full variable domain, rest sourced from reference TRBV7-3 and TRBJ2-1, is GAGVSQTPSNKVTEKGKYVELRCDPISGHTALYWYRQSLGQGPEFLIYFQGTGAADDSGLPNDRFFAVRPEGSVSTLKIQRTERGDSAVYLCASSLLAGVNEQFFGPGTRLTVL.

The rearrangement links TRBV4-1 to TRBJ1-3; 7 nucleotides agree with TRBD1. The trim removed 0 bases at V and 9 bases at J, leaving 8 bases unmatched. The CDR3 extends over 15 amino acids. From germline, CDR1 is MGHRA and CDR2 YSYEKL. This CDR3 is CASSQDDREGATIYF. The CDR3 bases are TGCGCCAGCAGCCAAGACGACAGGGAAGGAGCCACCATATATTTT.